This T cell receptor beta chain came from a study of blood T cell repertoires in COVID-19. In the original workflow: From reference gene primer amplification, estimates of nucleated cell counts were derived. Data came from immunoSEQ multiplex PCR; TCRdb stores just in-frame clones and leaves some out. V and J calls plus clone size are reproduced from that table; the DNA served to infer D and trimming. The sample holds just over 300,000 clones; about nine tenths are singletons and the top ten take 4% to 5%. Germline assignment: CDR1 LNHDA and CDR2 SQIVND (reference sequence). This CDR3 contains 16 residues. The trim removed 11 bases at V and 6 bases at J, leaving 19 bases unmatched.

The receptor was isolated from a man aged 30 to 45 who had recovered from COVID-19. Material: PBMCs or T cells enriched from blood (not recorded which). The V gene is TRBV19, the J gene TRBJ1-5; 7 positions agree with TRBD1. CDR3 in DNA: TGTGCCGCCACTGAGGGGGCGCATTTTTCGGGTCAGCCCCAGCATTTT. Translated, it gives CAATEGAHFSGQPQHF.